This T cell receptor (beta chain) came from a study of PD-1 blockade in classical Hodgkin lymphoma. Trimming pared 1 base from V and 7 bases from J, leaving 14 bases between. From germline, CDR1 is SGHRS and CDR2 YFSETQ. The CDR3 totals 14 residues. Libraries were prepared by immunoSEQ multiplex PCR; TCRdb keeps only in-frame clonotypes and omits some of them. Of about 150,000 clones in the sample, 78% are singletons; the top ten hold approximately 9.6%. Findings and caveats of the study: Still unresolved is the cause of the repertoire differences, which may be disease activity or prior therapy.

Every patient relapsed after autologous stem cell transplantation, and brentuximab vedotin exposure varied. Patients' outcomes at their best amounted to complete response, partial response or progressive disease. This clone came up once. The antigen remains unidentified. The TCR sequence derives from a human donor with classical Hodgkin lymphoma. V is TRBV5-1 and J is TRBJ1-1; the D is unclear. The sequencing used peripheral blood mononuclear cells (PBMCs), collected before the second cycle of nivolumab. CDR3 in amino acids: CASSLKWEGFEAFF. CDR3 coding DNA: TGCGCCAGCAGCTTGAAGTGGGAAGGGTTTGAAGCTTTCTTT. Full variable domain (remainder filled in from reference TRBV5-1 and TRBJ1-1): KAGVTQTPRYLIKTRGQQVTLSCSPISGHRSVSWYQQTPGQGLQFLFEYFSETQRNKGNFPGRFSGRQFSNSRSEMNVSTLELGDSALYLCASSLKWEGFEAFFGQGTRLTVV.